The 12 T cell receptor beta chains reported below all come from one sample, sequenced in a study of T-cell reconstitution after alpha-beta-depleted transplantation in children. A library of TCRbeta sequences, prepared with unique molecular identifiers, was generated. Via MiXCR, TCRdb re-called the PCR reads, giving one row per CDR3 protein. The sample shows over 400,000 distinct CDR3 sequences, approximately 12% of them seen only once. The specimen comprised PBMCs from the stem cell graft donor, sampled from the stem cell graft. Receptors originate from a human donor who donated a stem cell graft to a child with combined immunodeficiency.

The CDR3 DNA reads TGTGCCAGCAAAGACAGGGGGGGACAGCCCCAGCATTTT. Translating it yields CASKDRGGQPQHF. The chain links TRBV12-3 or TRBV12-4 to TRBJ1-5; TRBD1 matches at 9 bases. V gave up 7 bases and J gave up 7 bases; unmatched junction bases: 5. This CDR3 has 13 residues.

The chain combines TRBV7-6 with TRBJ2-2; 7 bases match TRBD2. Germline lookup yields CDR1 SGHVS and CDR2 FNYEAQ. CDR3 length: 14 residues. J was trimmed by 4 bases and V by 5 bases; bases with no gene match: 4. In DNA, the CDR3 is TGTGCCAGCAGCGGCGGGGAGGGCACCGGGGAGCTGTTTTTT. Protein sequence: CASSGGEGTGELFF.

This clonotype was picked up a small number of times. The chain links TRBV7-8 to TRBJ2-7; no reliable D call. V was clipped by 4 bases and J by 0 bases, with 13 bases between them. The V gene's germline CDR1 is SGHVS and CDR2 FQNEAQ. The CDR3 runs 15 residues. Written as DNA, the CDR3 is TGTGCCAGCAGCTGGATGGATGACACCTCCTACGAGCAGTACTTC. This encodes CASSWMDDTSYEQYF.

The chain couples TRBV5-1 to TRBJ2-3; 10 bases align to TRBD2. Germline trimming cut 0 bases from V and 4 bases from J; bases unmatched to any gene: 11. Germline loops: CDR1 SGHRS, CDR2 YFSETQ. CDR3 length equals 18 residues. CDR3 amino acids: CASSLDSLAGGRADTQYF. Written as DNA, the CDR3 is TGCGCCAGCAGCTTGGATTCGTTAGCGGGGGGACGGGCAGATACGCAGTATTTT.

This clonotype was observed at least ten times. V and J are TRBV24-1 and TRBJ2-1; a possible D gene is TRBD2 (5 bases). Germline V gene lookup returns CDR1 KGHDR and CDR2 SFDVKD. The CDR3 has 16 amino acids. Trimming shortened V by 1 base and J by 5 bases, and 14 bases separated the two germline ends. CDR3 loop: CATSDLGDGRDNEQFF. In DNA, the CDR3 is TGTGCCACCAGTGATTTAGGCGATGGGCGGGACAATGAGCAGTTCTTC.

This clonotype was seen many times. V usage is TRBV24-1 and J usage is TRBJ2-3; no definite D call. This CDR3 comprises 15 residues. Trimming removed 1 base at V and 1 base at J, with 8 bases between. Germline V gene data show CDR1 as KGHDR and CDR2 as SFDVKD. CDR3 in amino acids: CATSDLRARTDTQYF. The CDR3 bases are TGTGCCACCAGTGATTTAAGGGCCCGCACAGATACGCAGTATTTT.

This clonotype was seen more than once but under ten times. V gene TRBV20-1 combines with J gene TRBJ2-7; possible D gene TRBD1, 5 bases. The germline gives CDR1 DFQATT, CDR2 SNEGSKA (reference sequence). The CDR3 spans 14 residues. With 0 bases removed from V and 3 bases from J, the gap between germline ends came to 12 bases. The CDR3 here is CSARDYRGRYEQYF. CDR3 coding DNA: TGCAGTGCTAGAGATTATAGGGGCCGCTACGAGCAGTACTTC.

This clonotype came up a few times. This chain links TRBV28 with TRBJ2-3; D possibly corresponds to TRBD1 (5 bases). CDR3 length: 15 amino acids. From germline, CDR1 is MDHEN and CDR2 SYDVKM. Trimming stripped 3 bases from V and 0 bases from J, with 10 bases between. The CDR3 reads CASSFGASSTDTQYF. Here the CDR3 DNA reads TGTGCCAGCAGTTTTGGGGCGTCTAGCACAGATACGCAGTATTTT.

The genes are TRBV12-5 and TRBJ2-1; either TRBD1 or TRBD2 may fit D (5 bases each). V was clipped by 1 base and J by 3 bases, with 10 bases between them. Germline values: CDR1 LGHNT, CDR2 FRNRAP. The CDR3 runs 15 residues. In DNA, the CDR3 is TGTGCTAGTGGTTTGGACCGGGACGGCTACAATGAGCAGTTCTTC. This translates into CASGLDRDGYNEQFF.

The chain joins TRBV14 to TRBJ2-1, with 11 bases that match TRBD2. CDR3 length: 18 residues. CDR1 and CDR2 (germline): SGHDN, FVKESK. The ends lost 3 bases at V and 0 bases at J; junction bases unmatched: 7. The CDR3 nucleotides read TGTGCCAGCAGCCATTTCGGGACTAGCGGAAACTCCTACAATGAGCAGTTCTTC. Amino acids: CASSHFGTSGNSYNEQFF. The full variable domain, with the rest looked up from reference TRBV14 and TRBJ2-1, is EAGVTQFPSHSVIEKGQTVTLRCDPISGHDNLYWYRRVMGKEIKFLLHFVKESKQDESGMPNNRFLAERTGGTYSTLKVQPAELEDSGVYFCASSHFGTSGNSYNEQFFGPGTRLTVL.

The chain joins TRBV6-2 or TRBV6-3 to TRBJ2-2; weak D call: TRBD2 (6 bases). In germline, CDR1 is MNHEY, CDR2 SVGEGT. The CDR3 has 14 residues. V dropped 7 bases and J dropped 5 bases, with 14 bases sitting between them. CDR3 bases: TGTGCCAGCACCCTGCAGGAGGGTACCGGGGAGCTGTTTTTT. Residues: CASTLQEGTGELFF.

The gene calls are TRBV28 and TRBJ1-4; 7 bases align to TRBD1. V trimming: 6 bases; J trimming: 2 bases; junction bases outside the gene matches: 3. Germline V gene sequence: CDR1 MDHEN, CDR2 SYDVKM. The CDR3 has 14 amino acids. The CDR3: CASRRGLTNEKLFF. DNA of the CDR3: TGTGCCAGCAGAAGGGGGCTGACTAATGAAAAACTGTTTTTT.